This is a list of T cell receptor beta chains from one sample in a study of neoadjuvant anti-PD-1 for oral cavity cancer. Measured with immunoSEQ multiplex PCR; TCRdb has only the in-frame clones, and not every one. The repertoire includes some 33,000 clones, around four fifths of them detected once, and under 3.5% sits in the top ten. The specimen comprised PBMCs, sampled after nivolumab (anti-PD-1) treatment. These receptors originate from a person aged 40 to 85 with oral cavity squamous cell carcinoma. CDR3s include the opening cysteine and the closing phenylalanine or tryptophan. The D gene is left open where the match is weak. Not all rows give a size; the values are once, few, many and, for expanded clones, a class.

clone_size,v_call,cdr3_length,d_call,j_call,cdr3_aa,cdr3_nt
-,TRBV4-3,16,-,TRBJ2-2,CASSQDGRPNTGELFF,TGCGCCAGCAGCCAAGACGGGAGACCGAACACCGGGGAGCTGTTTTTT
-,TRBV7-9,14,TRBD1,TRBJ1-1,CASSSGQMNTEAFF,TGTGCCAGCAGCTCGGGACAGATGAACACTGAAGCTTTCTTT
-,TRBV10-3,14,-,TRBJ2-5,CAISESYREETQYF,TGTGCCATCAGTGAGTCATACAGAGAAGAGACCCAGTACTTC
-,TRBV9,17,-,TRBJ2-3,CASSGVISAGTTDTQYF,TGTGCCAGCAGCGGAGTGATCAGCGCGGGGACAACAGATACGCAGTATTTT
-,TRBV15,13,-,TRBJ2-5,CATSRDRQDRPYF,TGTGCCACCAGCAGAGATCGTCAGGACAGACCTTACTTC
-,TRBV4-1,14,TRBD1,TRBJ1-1,CASSQEGQGKSAFF,TGCGCCAGCAGCCAAGAGGGACAGGGGAAGAGTGCTTTCTTT
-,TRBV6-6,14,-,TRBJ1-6,CASTPQGELSPLHF,TGTGCCAGCACCCCCCAGGGTGAGCTTTCACCCCTCCACTTT
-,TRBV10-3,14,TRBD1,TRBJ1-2,CAIRGQGENYGYTF,TGTGCCATCAGGGGACAGGGGGAGAACTATGGCTACACCTTC
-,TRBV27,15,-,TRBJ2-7,CASSAPGDPSYEQYF,TGTGCCAGCAGTGCCCCCGGGGACCCCTCCTACGAGCAGTACTTC
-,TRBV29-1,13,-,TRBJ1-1,CSVQQAGGTEAFF,TGCAGCGTCCAACAGGCGGGGGGGACTGAAGCTTTCTTT
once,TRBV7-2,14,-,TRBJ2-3,CASSPGQITDTQYF,TGTGCCAGCAGCCCCGGACAGATCACAGATACGCAGTATTTT
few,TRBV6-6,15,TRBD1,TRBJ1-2,CASTQSGTGGDGYTF,TGTGCCAGCACCCAATCGGGGACAGGGGGTGACGGCTACACCTTC
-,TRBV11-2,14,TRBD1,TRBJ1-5,CASSTQGAFQPQHF,TGTGCCAGCAGCACGCAGGGGGCGTTTCAGCCCCAGCATTTT
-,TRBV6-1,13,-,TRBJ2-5,CASSGGARETQYF,TGTGCCAGCAGTGGGGGGGCGCGGGAGACCCAGTACTTC
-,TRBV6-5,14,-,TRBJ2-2,CASSYGVNTGELFF,TGTGCCAGCAGTTACGGGGTCAACACCGGGGAGCTGTTTTTT
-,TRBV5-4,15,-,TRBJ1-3,CASSLKTGAGNTIYF,TGTGCCAGCAGCTTAAAGACAGGCGCTGGAAACACCATATATTTT
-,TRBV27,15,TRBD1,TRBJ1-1,CASSLTKTGSTEAFF,TGTGCCAGCAGTTTAACTAAGACAGGGAGTACTGAAGCTTTCTTT
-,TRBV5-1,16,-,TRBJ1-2,CASSVSGGGVGYGYTF,TGCGCCAGCAGTGTTTCTGGAGGAGGGGTAGGCTATGGCTACACCTTC
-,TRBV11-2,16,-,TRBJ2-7,CASSLGPLTGINEQYF,TGTGCCAGCAGCTTAGGTCCGTTAACCGGGATTAACGAGCAGTACTTC
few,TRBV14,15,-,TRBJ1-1,CASSPYRVPNTEAFF,TGTGCCAGCAGCCCATACAGAGTTCCGAACACTGAAGCTTTCTTT
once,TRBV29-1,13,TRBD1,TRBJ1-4,CSVEVDRDGKLFF,TGCAGCGTTGAAGTGGACAGGGATGGAAAACTGTTTTTT
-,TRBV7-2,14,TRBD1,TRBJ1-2,CASSLGQGGYGYTF,TGTGCCAGCAGCCTCGGACAGGGGGGATATGGCTACACCTTC
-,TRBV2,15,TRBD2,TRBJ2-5,CASSNLRGGQETQYF,TGTGCCAGCAGTAACTTGCGGGGGGGTCAAGAGACCCAGTACTTC
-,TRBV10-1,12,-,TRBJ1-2,CASSESFRALFF,TGCGCCAGCAGTGAGTCGTTCAGGGCACTTTTCTTC
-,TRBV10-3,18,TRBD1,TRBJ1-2,CAISEPGAYRGDEGGYTF,TGTGCCATCAGTGAGCCCGGTGCCTACAGGGGTGATGAAGGGGGCTACACCTTC